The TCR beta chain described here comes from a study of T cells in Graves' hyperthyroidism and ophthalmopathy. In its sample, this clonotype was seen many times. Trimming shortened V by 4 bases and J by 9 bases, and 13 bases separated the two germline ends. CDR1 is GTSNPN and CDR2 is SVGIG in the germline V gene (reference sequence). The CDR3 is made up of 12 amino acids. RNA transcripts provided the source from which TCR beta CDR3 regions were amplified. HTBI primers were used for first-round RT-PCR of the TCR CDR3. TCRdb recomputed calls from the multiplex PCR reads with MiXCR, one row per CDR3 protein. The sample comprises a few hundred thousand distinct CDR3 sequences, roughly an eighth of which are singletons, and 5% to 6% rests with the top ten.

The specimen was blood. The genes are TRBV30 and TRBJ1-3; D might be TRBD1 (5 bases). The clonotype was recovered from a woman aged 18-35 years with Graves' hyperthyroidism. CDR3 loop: CAWMGELGTIYF. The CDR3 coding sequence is TGTGCCTGGATGGGGGAGCTTGGCACCATATATTTT.